This TCR beta chain was identified in a study of blood T cell repertoires in COVID-19. Study-wide context: Samples taken during acute and convalescent COVID-19 were collected in the United States, Italy and Spain. From T cells, B-cell-depleted T cells, or PBMCs came the material, which was cDNA or gDNA.

Residents of 24 US areas, aged roughly 18 to 89 years, made up the participants. Two consecutive negative NP/OP PCR tests, clearance, or resolved symptoms defined Cohort 3 recovery. The data were produced by immunoSEQ multiplex PCR, yet TCRdb's version contains in-frame clones alone and is incomplete. Found here are over 250,000 clones, 88% of them singletons; the top ten hold 2.5% to 3%. The germline V gene has CDR1 GTSNPN and CDR2 SVGIG (reference sequence). Trimming took off 0 bases at V and 0 bases at J, with 12 bases between the two ends. CDR3 size: 15 residues. V gene TRBV30 combines with J gene TRBJ2-7; D perhaps matches TRBD2 (6 bases). The receptor was isolated from a woman in her forties or fifties who had recovered from COVID-19. The sequenced sample consisted of PBMCs or T cells enriched from blood (not recorded which). CDR3 loop: CAWSVGLSGSYEQYF. The CDR3 coding sequence is TGTGCCTGGAGTGTGGGACTTTCCGGCTCCTACGAGCAGTACTTC.